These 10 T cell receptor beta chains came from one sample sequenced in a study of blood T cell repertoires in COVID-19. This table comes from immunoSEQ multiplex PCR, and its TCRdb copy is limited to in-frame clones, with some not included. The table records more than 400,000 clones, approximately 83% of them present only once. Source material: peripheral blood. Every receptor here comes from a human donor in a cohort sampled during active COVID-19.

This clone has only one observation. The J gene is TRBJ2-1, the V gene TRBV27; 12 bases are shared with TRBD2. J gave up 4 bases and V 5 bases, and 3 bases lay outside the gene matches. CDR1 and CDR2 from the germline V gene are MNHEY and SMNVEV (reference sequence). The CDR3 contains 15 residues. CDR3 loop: CASSPLAGGYNEQFF. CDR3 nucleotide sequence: TGTGCCAGCAGTCCCCTAGCGGGAGGGTACAATGAGCAGTTCTTC.

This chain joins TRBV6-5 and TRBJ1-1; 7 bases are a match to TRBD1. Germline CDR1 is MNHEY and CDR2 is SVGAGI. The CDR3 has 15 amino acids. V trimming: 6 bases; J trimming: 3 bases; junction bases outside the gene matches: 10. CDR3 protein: CASRPNPGQYTEAFF. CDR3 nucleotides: TGTGCCAGCAGACCAAACCCGGGACAGTACACTGAAGCTTTCTTT.

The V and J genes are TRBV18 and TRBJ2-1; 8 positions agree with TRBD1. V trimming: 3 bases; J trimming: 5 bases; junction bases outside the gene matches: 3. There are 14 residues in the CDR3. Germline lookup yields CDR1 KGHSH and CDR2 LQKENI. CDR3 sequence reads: CASSPRTGNNEQFF. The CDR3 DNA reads TGTGCCAGCTCACCTCGGACAGGGAACAATGAGCAGTTCTTC. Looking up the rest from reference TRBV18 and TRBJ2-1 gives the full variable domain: NAGVMQNPRHLVRRRGQEARLRCSPMKGHSHVYWYRQLPEEGLKFMVYLQKENIIDESGMPKERFSAEFPKEGPSILRIQQVVRGDSAAYFCASSPRTGNNEQFFGPGTRLTVL.

CDR3 coding DNA: TGTGCCAGCAGTGGGCAGGCCCTACAAGAGACCCAGTACTTC. Its translation: CASSGQALQETQYF. The genes are TRBV25-1 and TRBJ2-5; D gene unclear. The ends were cut back, 4 bases at V and 2 bases at J, with 11 bases in the middle. The CDR3 runs to 14 residues. Germline assignment: CDR1 MGHDK and CDR2 SYGVNS.

CDR3 amino acids: CASSLSRQGTYEQYF. The CDR3 nucleotides read TGTGCCAGCAGTTTATCCAGACAGGGGACTTACGAGCAGTACTTC. The V call is TRBV28, the J call TRBJ2-7; 8 positions agree with TRBD1. There are 15 residues in the CDR3. After removal of 1 base from V and 4 bases from J, the junction contained 6 bases not matched to a gene. The V gene's germline CDR1 is MDHEN and CDR2 SYDVKM.

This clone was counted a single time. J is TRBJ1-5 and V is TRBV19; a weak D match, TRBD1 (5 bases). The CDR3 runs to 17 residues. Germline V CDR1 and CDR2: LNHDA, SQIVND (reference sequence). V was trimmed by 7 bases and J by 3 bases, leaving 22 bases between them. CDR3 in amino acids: CASTPLRGGVSNQPQHF. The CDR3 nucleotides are TGTGCCAGTACTCCATTACGTGGAGGGGTCTCCAATCAGCCCCAGCATTTT.

The CDR3 protein is CASSPEQTGSTGELFF. CDR3 in DNA: TGTGCCAGCAGCCCCGAGCAGACAGGGAGCACCGGGGAGCTGTTTTTT. The chain combines TRBV6-2 or TRBV6-3 with TRBJ2-2, with TRBD1 identical over 7 bases. Germline V gives CDR1 MNHEY, CDR2 SVGEGT. This CDR3 contains 16 residues. The V gene end was trimmed by 6 bases and the J gene end by 4 bases; junction bases not matched to a gene: 11.

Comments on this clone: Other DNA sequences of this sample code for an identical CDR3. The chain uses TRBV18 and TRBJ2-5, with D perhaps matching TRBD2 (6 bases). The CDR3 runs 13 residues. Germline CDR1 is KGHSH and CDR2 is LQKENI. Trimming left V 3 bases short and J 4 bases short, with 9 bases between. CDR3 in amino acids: CASSPGLRETQYF. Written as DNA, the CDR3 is TGTGCCAGCTCACCTGGACTAAGAGAGACCCAGTACTTC. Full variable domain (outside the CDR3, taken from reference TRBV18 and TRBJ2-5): NAGVMQNPRHLVRRRGQEARLRCSPMKGHSHVYWYRQLPEEGLKFMVYLQKENIIDESGMPKERFSAEFPKEGPSILRIQQVVRGDSAAYFCASSPGLRETQYFGPGTRLLVL.

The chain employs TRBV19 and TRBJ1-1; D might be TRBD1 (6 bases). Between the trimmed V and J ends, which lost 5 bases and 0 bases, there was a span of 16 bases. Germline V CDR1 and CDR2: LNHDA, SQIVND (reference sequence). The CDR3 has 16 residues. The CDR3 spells CASSAGATDLNTEAFF. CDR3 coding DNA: TGTGCCAGTAGTGCAGGGGCCACTGATTTGAACACTGAAGCTTTCTTT.

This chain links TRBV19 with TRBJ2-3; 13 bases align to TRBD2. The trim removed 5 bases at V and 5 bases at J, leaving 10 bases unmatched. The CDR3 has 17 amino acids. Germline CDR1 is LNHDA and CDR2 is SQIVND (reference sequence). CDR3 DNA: TGTGCCAGTAGTCTACAAGGGACTAGCGGGAATAAAGATACGCAGTATTTT. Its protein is CASSLQGTSGNKDTQYF.